The 5 T cell receptor beta chains reported below all come from one sample, sequenced in a study of OX40 agonist ivuxolimab in advanced cancers. TCRdb keeps only in-frame clones here, not all; method: immunoSEQ multiplex PCR. Among some 97,000 clones listed, 90% were seen once. Sequencing used CD4+ or CD8+ T cells sorted from blood, obtained in a trial of the OX40 agonist ivuxolimab. The receptors here all came from an adult with an advanced solid tumor such as melanoma, head and neck, liver or kidney cancer.

This clone was found once. The chain employs TRBV7-8 and TRBJ1-6, with 9 bases lining up with TRBD1. The length of the CDR3 is 14 residues. The V and J ends lost 5 bases and 8 bases, in that order; junction bases with no gene match: 4. Per the germline V gene, CDR1 is SGHVS and CDR2 is FQNEAQ. CDR3 DNA: TGTGCCAGCAGCCAGGACAGGGGTTATTCACCCCTCCACTTT. Protein: CASSQDRGYSPLHF.

CDR3 in amino acids: CASTRGGTEETQYF. The CDR3 DNA sequence: TGTGCCAGCACCCGTGGAGGAACGGAAGAGACGCAGTATTTT. The rearrangement links TRBV5-4 to TRBJ2-3, with TRBD2 as a possible D gene (5 bases). The CDR3 extends over 14 amino acids. Per germline, CDR1 SGHNT and CDR2 YYREEE (reference sequence). The V gene lost 6 bases and the J gene lost 9 bases, with 20 bases spanning the gap.

The chain combines TRBV7-2 with TRBJ2-7; D is unclear. V was clipped by 4 bases and J by 4 bases, with 8 bases between them. Per germline, CDR1 SGHTA and CDR2 FQGNSA. This CDR3 contains 12 residues. CDR3 nucleotide sequence: TGTGCCAGCAGCTACTTAGGTTACGAGCAGTACTTC. Its translation: CASSYLGYEQYF.

The chain joins TRBV29-1 to TRBJ1-1; TRBD1 matches 8 bases. With V trimmed by 6 bases and J by 5 bases, 5 bases remained unmatched. The CDR3 extends over 12 amino acids. Germline assignment: CDR1 SQVTM and CDR2 ANQGSEA. CDR3 protein: CSVSGGWTEAFF. The CDR3 nucleotides are TGCAGCGTGTCAGGGGGCTGGACTGAAGCTTTCTTT.

This clone was observed a single time. The V call is TRBV11-2, the J call TRBJ2-2; D unclear. V dropped 4 bases and J dropped 6 bases, with 12 bases sitting between them. The CDR3 sequence is 14 residues long. CDR1 and CDR2 from the germline V gene are SGHAT and FQNNGV. DNA for the CDR3: TGTGCCAGCAGCTCGAGATGGGTCGCCGGGGAGCTGTTTTTT. As protein: CASSSRWVAGELFF.